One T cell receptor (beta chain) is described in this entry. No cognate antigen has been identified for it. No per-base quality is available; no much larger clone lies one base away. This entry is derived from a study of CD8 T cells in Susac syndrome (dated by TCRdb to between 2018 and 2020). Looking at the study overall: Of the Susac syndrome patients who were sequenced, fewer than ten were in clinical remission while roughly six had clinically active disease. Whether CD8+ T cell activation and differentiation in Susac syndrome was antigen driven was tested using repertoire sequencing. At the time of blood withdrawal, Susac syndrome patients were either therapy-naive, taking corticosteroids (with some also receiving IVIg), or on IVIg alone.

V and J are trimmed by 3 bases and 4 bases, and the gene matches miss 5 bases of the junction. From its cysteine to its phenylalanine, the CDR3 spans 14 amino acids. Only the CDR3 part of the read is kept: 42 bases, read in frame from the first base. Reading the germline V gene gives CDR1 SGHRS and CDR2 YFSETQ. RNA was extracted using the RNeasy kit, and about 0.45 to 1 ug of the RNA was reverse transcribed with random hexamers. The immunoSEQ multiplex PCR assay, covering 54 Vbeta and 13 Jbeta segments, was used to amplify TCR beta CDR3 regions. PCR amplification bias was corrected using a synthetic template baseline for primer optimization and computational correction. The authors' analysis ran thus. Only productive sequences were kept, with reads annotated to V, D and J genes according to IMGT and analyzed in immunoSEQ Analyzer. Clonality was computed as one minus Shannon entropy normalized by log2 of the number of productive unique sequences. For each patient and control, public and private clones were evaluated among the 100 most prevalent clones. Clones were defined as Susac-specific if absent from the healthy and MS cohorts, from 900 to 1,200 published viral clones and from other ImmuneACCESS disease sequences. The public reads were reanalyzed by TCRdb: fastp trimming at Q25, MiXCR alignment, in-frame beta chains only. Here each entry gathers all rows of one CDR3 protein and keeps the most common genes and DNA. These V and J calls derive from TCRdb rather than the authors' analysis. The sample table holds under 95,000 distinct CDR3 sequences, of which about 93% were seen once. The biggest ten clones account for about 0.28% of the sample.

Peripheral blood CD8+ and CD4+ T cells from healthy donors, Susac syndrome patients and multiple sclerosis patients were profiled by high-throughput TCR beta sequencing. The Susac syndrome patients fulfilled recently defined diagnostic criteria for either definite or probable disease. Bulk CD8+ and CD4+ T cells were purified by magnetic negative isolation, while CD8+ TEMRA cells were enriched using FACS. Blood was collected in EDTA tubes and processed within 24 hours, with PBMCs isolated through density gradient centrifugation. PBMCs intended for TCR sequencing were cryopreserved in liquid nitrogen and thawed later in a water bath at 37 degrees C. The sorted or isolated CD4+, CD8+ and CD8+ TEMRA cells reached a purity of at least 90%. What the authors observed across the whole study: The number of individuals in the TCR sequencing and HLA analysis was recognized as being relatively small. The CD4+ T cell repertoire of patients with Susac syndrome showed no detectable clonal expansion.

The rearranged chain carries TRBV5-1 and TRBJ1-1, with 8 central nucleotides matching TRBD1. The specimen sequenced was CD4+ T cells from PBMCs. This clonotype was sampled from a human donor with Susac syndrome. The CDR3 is CASSSGQAGTEAFF. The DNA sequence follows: TGCGCCAGCAGCTCGGGACAGGCCGGCACTGAAGCTTTCTTT.